Listed below are T cell receptor beta chains from one sample, sequenced in a study of CD8 T cells in ankylosing spondylitis. TCRdb re-derived calls from the 5' RACE reads in MiXCR, one entry per CDR3 protein. The data show about 750,000 distinct CDR3 sequences, 15% to 20% seen once. Input material: blood, either unsorted or a sorted T cell fraction (not recorded which). The receptors come from a male donor with ankylosing spondylitis. Each CDR3 is given with its conserved first and last residue. Fields, in order: J gene, V gene, CDR3 length, D gene, clone size, CDR3 DNA, CDR3 protein. D genes are given only for firm matches. Clone size is not always given. Where it is, it says once, few, many or a class for expanded clones.

TRBJ1-3 | TRBV12-3/TRBV12-4 | 15 | TRBD1 | few | TGTGCCAGCAGTTTGACAGGGACCGGTGGAAACACCATATATTTT | CASSLTGTGGNTIYF
TRBJ2-7 | TRBV12-3/TRBV12-4 | 14 | - | few | TGTGCCAGCAGTCCCTCCACAGGGTCGGGTGAGCAGTACTTC | CASSPSTGSGEQYF
TRBJ1-5 | TRBV3-1 | 16 | TRBD1 | few | TGTGCCAGCAGCCAAGGGGACAGGGGGTTTGGGCAGCCCCAGCATTTT | CASSQGDRGFGQPQHF
TRBJ2-3 | TRBV12-3/TRBV12-4 | 12 | - | many | TGTGCCAGCAGCCCAGAAGGAGATACGCAGTATTTT | CASSPEGDTQYF
TRBJ1-6 | TRBV20-1 | 18 | - | - | TGCAGTGCTAGAGATCTATTGGTGGCGGATCTGCTCAATTCACCCCTCCACTTT | CSARDLLVADLLNSPLHF
TRBJ2-7 | TRBV5-1 | 13 | TRBD2 | - | TGCGCCAGCAGCTGGGCCGGGGGGTACGAGCAGTACTTC | CASSWAGGYEQYF
TRBJ2-7 | TRBV9 | 15 | - | - | TGTGCCAGCAGCGTCTCGTCAGAGACCGCCTACGAGCAGTACTTC | CASSVSSETAYEQYF
TRBJ2-7 | TRBV4-2 | 15 | - | few | TGTGCCAGCAGCCAAGATAAAGGGGGTACGTACGAGCAGTACTTC | CASSQDKGGTYEQYF
TRBJ2-1 | TRBV28 | 14 | TRBD1 | few | TGTGCCAGCAGTGAGACAGGGGGGAACAATGAGCAGTTCTTC | CASSETGGNNEQFF
TRBJ1-1 | TRBV29-1 | 12 | - | few | TGCAGCGTTGTCTCGGGGCTAACTGAAGCTTTCTTT | CSVVSGLTEAFF
TRBJ2-1 | TRBV7-9 | 16 | TRBD2 | - | TGTGCCAGCAACCCTAGCGGGAGCAGGGGGTACAATGAGCAGTTCTTC | CASNPSGSRGYNEQFF
TRBJ2-7 | TRBV27 | 14 | TRBD2 | few | TGTGCCAGCAGTTTTGAGGCTAGCGGAGACGAGCAGTACTTC | CASSFEASGDEQYF
TRBJ2-1 | TRBV11-2 | 19 | - | - | TGTGCCAGCAGCTTACGAGGTAGGGGCGCAGGGAGACTCTACAATGAGCAGTTCTTC | CASSLRGRGAGRLYNEQFF
TRBJ2-3 | TRBV28 | 17 | - | many | TGTGCCAGCAGCCTACTTTGGGCTCAGGGGAGCACAGATACGCAGTATTTT | CASSLLWAQGSTDTQYF
TRBJ1-5 | TRBV5-1 | 14 | TRBD1 | many | TGCGCCAGCAGCCCACAGGGGGCAAATCAGCCCCAGCATTTT | CASSPQGANQPQHF
TRBJ1-1 | TRBV2 | 12 | - | many | TGTGCCAGCAGTGATACATGGTTAGGGGCTTTCTTT | CASSDTWLGAFF
TRBJ2-7 | TRBV12-3/TRBV12-4 | 14 | - | few | TGTGCCAGCACCATAAGTCTCACCTCCTACGAGCAGTACTTC | CASTISLTSYEQYF
TRBJ2-5 | TRBV11-2 | 15 | TRBD1 | few | TGTGCCAGCAGCTCTAACAGGGGGCAGGGGGAGACCCAGTACTTC | CASSSNRGQGETQYF
TRBJ2-3 | TRBV24-1 | 17 | TRBD1 | few | TGTGCCACCAGTGATTCCGGGACAGGGGGATTCAGGAATACGCAGTATTTT | CATSDSGTGGFRNTQYF
TRBJ2-7 | TRBV28 | 14 | TRBD1 | - | TGTGCCAGCAGTTTACCGGGGACAGGGAACACGCAGTACTTC | CASSLPGTGNTQYF
TRBJ2-3 | TRBV14 | 16 | - | - | TGTGCCAGCAGCCGGGTCTCGAGGGCTTACACAGATACGCAGTATTTT | CASSRVSRAYTDTQYF
TRBJ2-1 | TRBV29-1 | 16 | - | few | TGCAGCGTTGAAGGGGATTGGGGCCTAACCTACAATGAGCAGTTCTTC | CSVEGDWGLTYNEQFF
TRBJ2-1 | TRBV6-2/TRBV6-3 | 12 | - | few | TGTGCCAGCAGGACTGGGGGGCGAGAGCAGTTCTTC | CASRTGGREQFF
TRBJ2-3 | TRBV9 | 17 | - | - | TGTGCCAGCAGCGTAGGGTTAGAGGGGGTGCGGACAGATACGCAGTATTTT | CASSVGLEGVRTDTQYF
TRBJ2-5 | TRBV20-1 | 14 | TRBD2 | - | TGCAGTGCTAGTGCTGGACTAGTCCAAGAGACCCAGTACTTC | CSASAGLVQETQYF
TRBJ1-2 | TRBV3-1 | 12 | - | - | TGTGCCAGCCTAGGGGCCAGGACCGGCTACACCTTC | CASLGARTGYTF
TRBJ1-2 | TRBV29-1 | 12 | - | - | TGCAGCGAATGGACAGCCAACTATGGCTACACCTTC | CSEWTANYGYTF
TRBJ1-1 | TRBV9 | 14 | TRBD1 | - | TGTGCCAGCAGCGTCGGACAGGGGTGGACTGAAGCTTTCTTT | CASSVGQGWTEAFF
TRBJ2-2 | TRBV7-2 | 15 | - | few | TGTGCCAGCATCCCTTCCCGGGGGGCCGCCGGGGAGCTGTTTTTT | CASIPSRGAAGELFF
TRBJ2-5 | TRBV2 | 13 | TRBD1 | many | TGTGCCAGCAGTCCGAACAGGGGTGAGACCCAGTACTTC | CASSPNRGETQYF
TRBJ1-5 | TRBV6-1 | 14 | - | - | TGTGCCAGCACCCTAATGGGGGAGGGGCAGCCCCAGCATTTT | CASTLMGEGQPQHF
TRBJ2-7 | TRBV5-1 | 14 | - | many | TGCGCCAGCAGCTTCGACGGGAGCTCCTACGAGCAGTACTTC | CASSFDGSSYEQYF
TRBJ1-5 | TRBV10-3 | 15 | - | - | TGTGCCATCAGTGAGGACGGGACACCTAATCAGCCCCAGCATTTT | CAISEDGTPNQPQHF
TRBJ2-5 | TRBV24-1 | 13 | - | - | TGTGCCACCAGTGGAGGGGTTGGAGAGACCCAGTACTTC | CATSGGVGETQYF
TRBJ2-7 | TRBV12-3/TRBV12-4 | 14 | TRBD1 | few | TGTGCCAGCACCCCGGAACAGGGGGCCTACGAGCAGTACTTC | CASTPEQGAYEQYF
TRBJ2-2 | TRBV12-3/TRBV12-4 | 15 | TRBD1 | - | TGTGCCAGCAGTTCCGGGACAGGGACCACCGGGGAGCTGTTTTTT | CASSSGTGTTGELFF
TRBJ2-5 | TRBV2 | 12 | - | - | TGTGCCAGCAGCGTGAACCAAGAGACCCAGTACTTC | CASSVNQETQYF
TRBJ1-1 | TRBV20-1 | 15 | - | - | TGCAGTGCTAGAGATATTCATCGAGATGTCACTGAAGCTTTCTTT | CSARDIHRDVTEAFF
TRBJ2-2 | TRBV20-1 | 13 | TRBD2 | - | TGCAGTGCCCGCGGGAGTGGTACCGGGGAGCTGTTTTTT | CSARGSGTGELFF